This entry lists 10 T cell receptor beta chains sequenced from one sample in a study of cytomegalovirus exposure and HLA in healthy donors. Clones were sequenced by immunoSEQ multiplex PCR, and TCRdb holds only the in-frame ones, with some missing. This table holds roughly 190,000 clones, roughly 88% found once. The source material was PBMCs. These receptors were collected from a woman aged 18-29 years in good health and CMV-seronegative.

The V gene is TRBV2, the J gene TRBJ2-5; D might be TRBD2 (6 bases). Trimming removed 10 bases at V and 4 bases at J, with 19 bases between. In germline, CDR1 is SNHLY, CDR2 FYNNEI. The CDR3 runs 14 residues. In nucleotides, the CDR3 is TGTGCCACCATAGATTTTCGGGGGTTAGAGACCCAGTACTTC. Its protein is CATIDFRGLETQYF.

V gene TRBV5-1 combines with J gene TRBJ2-5; TRBD1 matches 7 bases. This CDR3 contains 14 residues. Looked up from germline, CDR1 is SGHRS and CDR2 is YFSETQ. Trimming took 2 bases from V and 2 from J; bases not matched to a gene: 3. CDR3: CASSLGDSQETQYF. The DNA of the CDR3 is TGCGCCAGCAGCTTAGGGGACAGTCAAGAGACCCAGTACTTC.

The chain couples TRBV6-1 to TRBJ1-1; 7 nucleotides line up with TRBD1. The junction had 4 bases not matched to a gene; V was cut back by 5 bases and J by 1 base. Looked up from germline, CDR1 is MNHNS and CDR2 is SASEGT. The CDR3 runs to 14 residues. CDR3 nucleotide sequence: TGTGCCAGCAGTCTCGGACAGGAGAACACTGAAGCTTTCTTT. Amino acid sequence: CASSLGQENTEAFF.

The rearrangement uses TRBV4-1 and TRBJ1-5, with D tentatively TRBD1 (6 bases). The CDR3 contains 16 residues. Germline CDR1 is MGHRA and CDR2 is YSYEKL. V lost 1 base and J 8 bases, leaving 18 bases between the germline ends. This CDR3 is CASSQVGSGGGEPQHF. In DNA, the CDR3 is TGCGCCAGCAGCCAAGTGGGATCGGGGGGCGGCGAGCCCCAGCATTTT.

The chain recombines TRBV21-1 with TRBJ1-1. TRBV21-1 is an annotated pseudogene. The CDR3 length is 18 residues. CDR3 sequence (DNA): TGTGCCAGCACCCAGTACGGGGTGAAAGAGCCCATGAACACTGAAGCTTTCTTT. As protein: CASTQYGVKEPMNTEAFF.

This clone was seen once. This rearrangement joins TRBV15 to TRBJ2-1, with D possibly matching TRBD2 (7 bases). V shed 7 bases and J shed 7 bases, with 14 bases lying between them. The CDR3 consists of 13 residues. Germline CDR1 LNHNV, CDR2 YYDKDF (reference sequence). In nucleotides, the CDR3 is TGTGCCACCATCACCAAGGGGGGGAATGAGCAGTTCTTC. Encoded protein: CATITKGGNEQFF.

The V gene is TRBV18, the J gene TRBJ2-3; no clear D. The CDR3 is 15 residues long. Trimming removed 2 bases at V and 1 base at J, with 10 bases between. From germline, CDR1 is KGHSH and CDR2 LQKENI. This CDR3 is CASSPGLAGTDTQYF. CDR3 bases: TGTGCCAGCTCACCAGGTCTCGCGGGCACAGATACGCAGTATTTT.

This clone was detected only once. This chain joins TRBV5-3 and TRBJ2-2; D might be TRBD2 (6 bases). TRBV5-3 is placed among ORFs of uncertain function. Trimming pared 10 bases from V and 5 bases from J, leaving 18 bases between. The CDR3 sequence is 14 residues long. CDR3 region: CAGRRGNCTGELFF. CDR3 DNA sequence: TGTGCCGGGAGGAGGGGAAACTGTACCGGGGAGCTGTTTTTT.

The chain joins TRBV13 to TRBJ2-7, with TRBD2 matching 10 bases. Germline values: CDR1 PRHDT, CDR2 FYEKMQ (reference sequence). The CDR3 extends over 14 amino acids. V lost 6 bases to trimming and J lost 6 bases; unmatched junction nucleotides: 8. The CDR3 loop is CASRQAGGRFEQYF. The CDR3 bases are TGTGCCAGCAGACAAGCGGGGGGGCGGTTCGAGCAGTACTTC.

The chain is built from TRBV5-1 and TRBJ2-5; D is perhaps TRBD1 (6 bases). Germline-derived CDR1 and CDR2 are SGHRS and YFSETQ. This CDR3 is 14 amino acids long. The V end lost 5 bases, the J end lost 1 base, and 12 bases lay between the germline ends. The CDR3 is CASSQDSGQETQYF. The CDR3 DNA sequence: TGCGCCAGCAGTCAGGACAGCGGCCAAGAGACCCAGTACTTC.